This T cell receptor (beta chain) emerged from a study of blood T cell repertoires in COVID-19. Recruitment covered about two dozen US areas and drew participants whose ages spanned about 18 to 100 years. Participants reported their clinical history, and cohort assignment relied on those reports. As handled by the study authors: Counts of nucleated cells, estimated from reference gene primer amplification, were obtained. Data came from immunoSEQ multiplex PCR; TCRdb stores just in-frame clones and leaves some out. That table is the source of V, J and clone size, and D and trimming were worked out from the DNA. The table has under 450,000 clones, less than 90% seen once. There are a few counts of this clone. The clonotype was recovered from a woman between 50 and 59 years old who had recovered from COVID-19. The sample taken for sequencing was PBMCs or T cells enriched from blood (not recorded which).

CDR3 in DNA: TGCGCCAGCAGCGAGGGAGGCACTAACTATGGCTACACCTTC. Protein sequence: CASSEGGTNYGYTF. The chain carries TRBV5-1 and TRBJ1-2; D remains unclear. V was trimmed by 4 bases and J by 0 bases, leaving 10 bases between them. CDR1 and CDR2 from the germline V gene are SGHRS and YFSETQ. The CDR3 spans 14 residues.